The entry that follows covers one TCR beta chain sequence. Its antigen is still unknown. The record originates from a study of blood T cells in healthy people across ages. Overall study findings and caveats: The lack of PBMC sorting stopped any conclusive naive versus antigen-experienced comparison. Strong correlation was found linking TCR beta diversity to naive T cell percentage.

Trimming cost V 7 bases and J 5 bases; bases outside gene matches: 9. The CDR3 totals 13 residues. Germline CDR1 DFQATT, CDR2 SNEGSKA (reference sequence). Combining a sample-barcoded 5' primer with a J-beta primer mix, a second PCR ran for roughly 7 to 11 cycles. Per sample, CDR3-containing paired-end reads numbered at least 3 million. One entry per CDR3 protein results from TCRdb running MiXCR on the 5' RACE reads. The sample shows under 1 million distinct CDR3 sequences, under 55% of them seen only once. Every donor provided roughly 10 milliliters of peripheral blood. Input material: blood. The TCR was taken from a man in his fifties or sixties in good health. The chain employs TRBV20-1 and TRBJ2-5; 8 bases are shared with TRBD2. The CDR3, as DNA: TGCAGTGTCCCGGGACTAGTTGGGGAGACCCAGTACTTC. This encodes CSVPGLVGETQYF.